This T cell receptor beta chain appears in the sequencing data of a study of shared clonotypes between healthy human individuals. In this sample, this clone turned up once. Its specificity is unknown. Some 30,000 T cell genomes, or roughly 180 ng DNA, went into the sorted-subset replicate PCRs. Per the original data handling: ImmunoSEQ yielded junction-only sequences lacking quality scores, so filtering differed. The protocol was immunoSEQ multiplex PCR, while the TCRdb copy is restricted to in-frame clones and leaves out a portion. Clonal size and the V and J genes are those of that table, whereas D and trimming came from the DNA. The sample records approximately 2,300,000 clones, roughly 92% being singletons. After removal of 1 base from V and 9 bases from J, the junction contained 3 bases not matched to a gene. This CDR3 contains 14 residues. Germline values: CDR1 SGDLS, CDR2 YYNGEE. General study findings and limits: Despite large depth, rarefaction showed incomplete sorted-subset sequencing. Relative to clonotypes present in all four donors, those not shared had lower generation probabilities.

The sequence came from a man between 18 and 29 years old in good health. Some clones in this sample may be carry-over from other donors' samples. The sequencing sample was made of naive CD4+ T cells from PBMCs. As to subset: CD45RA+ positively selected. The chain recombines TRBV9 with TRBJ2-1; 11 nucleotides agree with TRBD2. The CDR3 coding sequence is TGTGCCAGCAGCGTAACTAGCGGGAGTTCTGAGCAGTTCTTC. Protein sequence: CASSVTSGSSEQFF.